This T cell receptor (beta chain) appears in the sequencing data of a study of T cells after posttransplantation cyclophosphamide. The study, taken as a whole, reports: TRB clonality was highly associated with recipient CMV seropositivity and reactivation. Blood and skin or GI T cell repertoires showed limited TRB overlap. Donor CD8+ memory clones often dominated recipient blood repertoires at later times.

In regard to this clone: The antigen is unknown.

Per the germline V gene, CDR1 is SNHLY and CDR2 is FYNNEI. The length of the CDR3 is 14 residues. Data came from immunoSEQ multiplex PCR; TCRdb stores just in-frame clones and leaves some out. The data show 30,000 to 40,000 clones, with none appearing a single time. Sequencing used PBMCs. This sequence joins TRBV2 and TRBJ2-5; 9 nucleotides line up with TRBD1. The J call could be wrong; TRBJ2-7 is a better fit for the DNA end. The TCR sequence derives from a middle-aged man in good health, CMV-negative, and a related stem cell transplant donor. The CDR3 sequence is CASSVRTGAHEQYF. CDR3 in DNA: TGTGCCAGCAGTGTTAGGACAGGGGCCCACGAGCAGTACTTC.